The 14 T cell receptor beta chains reported below all come from one sample, sequenced in a study of T cells in Graves' hyperthyroidism and ophthalmopathy. TCR beta CDR3 regions were amplified from RNA. The HTBI primer set was used in a first-round RT-PCR of the TCR CDR3. Via MiXCR, TCRdb re-called the multiplex PCR reads, giving one row per CDR3 protein. Found here are about 400,000 distinct CDR3 sequences, around 13% of them singletons; the top ten hold 9.2%. Sequencing used blood. All receptors come from a woman younger than 30 with Graves' hyperthyroidism.

This clonotype was observed at least ten times. The chain uses TRBV2 and TRBJ1-2; D gene unclear. Trimming cost V 6 bases and J 7 bases, with 12 bases left between them. Germline CDR1 reads SNHLY; CDR2 reads FYNNEI. CDR3 length equals 12 residues. The CDR3: CASRTLYAGYTF. DNA for the CDR3: TGTGCCAGCAGGACACTCTATGCTGGCTACACCTTC.

This clonotype came up a few times. This chain uses TRBV3-1 with TRBJ2-2, with D maybe TRBD1 (6 bases). From germline, CDR1 is LGHDT and CDR2 YNNKEL (reference sequence). The V gene lost 1 base and the J gene lost 9 bases, with 12 bases spanning the gap. This CDR3 is built from 14 residues. The CDR3 region has the DNA TGTGCCAGCAGCCAAGTCCCACAGGGCAGGGAGCTGTTTTTT. Translated, it gives CASSQVPQGRELFF. Combining the CDR3 with reference TRBV3-1 and TRBJ2-2 gives the whole variable domain DTAVSQTPKYLVTQMGNDKSIKCEQNLGHDTMYWYKQDSKKFLKIMFSYNNKELIINETVPNRFSPKSPDKAHLNLHINSLELGDSAVYFCASSQVPQGRELFFGEGSRLTVL.

This clonotype has a handful of counts. The chain carries TRBV4-1 and TRBJ2-1, with 15 bases that match TRBD2. This CDR3 comprises 22 residues. CDR1 is MGHRA, CDR2 YSYEKL, per germline. The J segment lost 5 bases and the V segment lost 2 bases, leaving 19 bases of the junction unmatched. The DNA for the CDR3 is TGCGCCAGCAGCCAACAAATGGATCTAAGGACTAGCGGGGGGGCCCTGAACAATGAGCAGTTCTTC. Protein: CASSQQMDLRTSGGALNNEQFF.

This clonotype was counted ten times or more. The chain has TRBV6-2 or TRBV6-3 and TRBJ2-3; TRBD1 matches at 7 bases. Germline CDR1 and CDR2: MNHEY and SVGEGT. The CDR3 runs 14 residues. The J segment lost 5 bases and the V segment lost 4 bases, leaving 6 bases of the junction unmatched. The CDR3: CASSSLDRVDTQYF. CDR3 coding DNA: TGTGCCAGCAGTTCACTCGACAGGGTAGATACGCAGTATTTT.

This clonotype was counted ten times or more. This chain uses TRBV18 with TRBJ2-5; D not resolved. Per germline, CDR1 KGHSH and CDR2 LQKENI. Trimming pared 3 bases from V and 5 bases from J, leaving 10 bases between. This CDR3 spans 13 amino acids. The CDR3 region has the DNA TGTGCCAGCTCACCGGTCGTACTGGAGACCCAGTACTTC. It is translated as CASSPVVLETQYF. Full variable domain (rest looked up from reference TRBV18 and TRBJ2-5): NAGVMQNPRHLVRRRGQEARLRCSPMKGHSHVYWYRQLPEEGLKFMVYLQKENIIDESGMPKERFSAEFPKEGPSILRIQQVVRGDSAAYFCASSPVVLETQYFGPGTRLLVL.

V and J are TRBV6-1 and TRBJ2-3; 9 bases line up with TRBD1. Germline trimming cut 7 bases from V and 3 bases from J; bases unmatched to any gene: 11. The CDR3 covers 16 residues. Germline assignment: CDR1 MNHNS and CDR2 SASEGT. The chain's CDR3 is CASTQLGTGLTDTQYF. The CDR3 DNA follows: TGTGCCAGCACCCAACTAGGGACAGGGTTGACAGATACGCAGTATTTT.

Ten or more counts support this clonotype. The chain has TRBV28 and TRBJ2-1; 10 bases are shared with TRBD2. The ends lost 4 bases at V and 5 bases at J; junction bases unmatched: 11. The CDR3 contains 17 residues. The germline V gene has CDR1 MDHEN and CDR2 SYDVKM. The CDR3: CASSSLPKREGNNEQFF. CDR3 bases: TGTGCCAGCAGTTCCCTGCCGAAGCGGGAGGGGAACAATGAGCAGTTCTTC.

This clonotype has a count of ten or more. This chain uses TRBV12-3 or TRBV12-4 with TRBJ2-2; D call uncertain. The CDR3 covers 13 residues. V was cut by 3 bases and J by 7 bases, with 9 bases left in between. The CDR3 coding sequence is TGTGCCAGCAGTTTTCAAGGTTACGGGGAGCTGTTTTTT. It is translated as CASSFQGYGELFF.

There are many counts of this clonotype. The rearrangement joins TRBV29-1 to TRBJ2-3, with D uncertain. The CDR3 is 16 amino acids. Looked up from germline, CDR1 is SQVTM and CDR2 is ANQGSEA. V gave up 1 base and J gave up 1 base, with 15 bases separating them. In nucleotides, the CDR3 is TGCAGCGTTGAAGTTCTTGTCCCTAAACGCACAGATACGCAGTATTTT. This gives the protein CSVEVLVPKRTDTQYF.

Ten or more counts support this clonotype. The chain joins TRBV11-2 to TRBJ1-1, with D unresolved. This CDR3 spans 13 amino acids. Per germline, CDR1 SGHAT and CDR2 FQNNGV. V was clipped by 8 bases and J by 4 bases, with 14 bases between them. The CDR3: CASAPRYSTEAFF. The CDR3 bases are TGTGCCAGCGCCCCCCGGTATAGCACTGAAGCTTTCTTT.

This clonotype was observed at least ten times. V usage is TRBV6-1 and J usage is TRBJ2-5, with TRBD1 identical over 8 bases. The CDR3 runs to 14 residues. Germline lookup yields CDR1 MNHNS and CDR2 SASEGT. V shed 6 bases and J 5 bases; nucleotides not matched to a gene: 8. The CDR3 loop reads CASRSGGAGETQYF. The CDR3 region has the DNA TGTGCCAGCAGATCAGGGGGCGCGGGGGAGACCCAGTACTTC.

This clonotype was seen many times. The chain joins TRBV11-2 to TRBJ2-1; unclear D gene. Deletions cut 1 base from V and 6 bases from J, with 13 bases between. CDR3 length: 15 amino acids. The germline V gene encodes CDR1 SGHAT and CDR2 FQNNGV. This chain's CDR3 is CASSLGPPHPNEQFF. The CDR3 DNA sequence: TGTGCCAGCAGCTTAGGGCCACCCCATCCCAATGAGCAGTTCTTC.

The chain combines TRBV14 with TRBJ2-1, with 12 bases matching TRBD2. Germline values: CDR1 SGHDN, CDR2 FVKESK. The CDR3 totals 17 residues. Trimming cost V 4 bases and J 5 bases; bases outside gene matches: 9. The CDR3 DNA is TGTGCCAGCAGCCGAACCCGACTAGCGGGGGTGAACAATGAGCAGTTCTTC. Amino acids: CASSRTRLAGVNNEQFF.

This clonotype was counted at least ten times. The CDR3 sequence: CASTPRAAPTEAFF. The CDR3 coding sequence is TGTGCCAGCACCCCTCGGGCAGCACCCACTGAAGCTTTCTTT. The chain combines TRBV3-1 with TRBJ1-1, with D uncertain. The CDR3 extends over 14 amino acids. The germline V and J ends were trimmed by 7 bases and 4 bases, with 16 bases remaining between them. In germline, CDR1 is LGHDT, CDR2 YNNKEL (reference sequence).